This entry lists 5 T cell receptor beta chains sequenced from one sample in a study of T cell responses to AZD1222 COVID-19 vaccine. Profiled with immunoSEQ multiplex PCR; TCRdb holds only in-frame clones, not every one. The repertoire holds about 100,000 clones, 75% to 90% seen once, with approximately 4.3% in the top ten. This specimen consisted of peripheral blood, obtained on day 0 of AZD1222 vaccination. Source of these receptors: an adult in good health.

The rearrangement joins TRBV30 to TRBJ2-5, with D maybe TRBD2 (5 bases). V lost 2 bases to trimming and J lost 5 bases, with 12 bases between them. The CDR3 consists of 13 residues. The germline V gene has CDR1 GTSNPN and CDR2 SVGIG (reference sequence). Here the CDR3 DNA reads TGTGCCTGGAGTATTAGGGAGAGGGAGACCCAGTACTTC. Translation gives CAWSIRERETQYF.

The chain uses TRBV30 and TRBJ1-5, with D possibly matching TRBD1 (6 bases). The germline V gene encodes CDR1 GTSNPN and CDR2 SVGIG (reference sequence). This CDR3 is 13 amino acids long. V lost 3 bases and J 6 bases, leaving 12 bases between the germline ends. The CDR3 spells CAWSSGVLQPQHF. For the CDR3, the DNA is TGTGCCTGGAGCTCAGGGGTCCTTCAGCCCCAGCATTTT.

The genes are TRBV6-2 or TRBV6-3 and TRBJ2-5; 10 bases match TRBD2. With V trimmed by 5 bases and J by 5 bases, 11 bases remained unmatched. Germline V CDR1 and CDR2: MNHEY, SVGEGT. The CDR3 contains 16 residues. CDR3 bases: TGTGCCAGCAGTATAAACAAGCGGGGGGGCGACGAGACCCAGTACTTC. Residues: CASSINKRGGDETQYF.

The J gene is TRBJ1-2, the V gene TRBV5-1, with no clear D. The CDR3 spans 13 residues. Looked up from germline, CDR1 is SGHRS and CDR2 is YFSETQ. The V gene lost 4 bases and the J gene lost 10 bases, with 17 bases spanning the gap. CDR3: CASSVSTGGLYTF. The CDR3 DNA reads as TGCGCCAGCAGCGTTTCAACGGGAGGCCTCTACACCTTC. The entire variable domain, with the rest obtained from reference TRBV5-1 and TRBJ1-2, is as follows: KAGVTQTPRYLIKTRGQQVTLSCSPISGHRSVSWYQQTPGQGLQFLFEYFSETQRNKGNFPGRFSGRQFSNSRSEMNVSTLELGDSALYLCASSVSTGGLYTFGSGTRLTVV.

V gene TRBV30 combines with J gene TRBJ1-2; D unresolved. V was shortened by 3 bases and J by 7 bases, with 12 bases between the two germline ends. The germline CDR1 and CDR2 sequences are GTSNPN and SVGIG (reference sequence). The CDR3 is 12 residues long. The CDR3 reads CAWSSSNLGYTF. CDR3 DNA: TGTGCCTGGAGCAGCTCTAACCTTGGCTACACCTTC.